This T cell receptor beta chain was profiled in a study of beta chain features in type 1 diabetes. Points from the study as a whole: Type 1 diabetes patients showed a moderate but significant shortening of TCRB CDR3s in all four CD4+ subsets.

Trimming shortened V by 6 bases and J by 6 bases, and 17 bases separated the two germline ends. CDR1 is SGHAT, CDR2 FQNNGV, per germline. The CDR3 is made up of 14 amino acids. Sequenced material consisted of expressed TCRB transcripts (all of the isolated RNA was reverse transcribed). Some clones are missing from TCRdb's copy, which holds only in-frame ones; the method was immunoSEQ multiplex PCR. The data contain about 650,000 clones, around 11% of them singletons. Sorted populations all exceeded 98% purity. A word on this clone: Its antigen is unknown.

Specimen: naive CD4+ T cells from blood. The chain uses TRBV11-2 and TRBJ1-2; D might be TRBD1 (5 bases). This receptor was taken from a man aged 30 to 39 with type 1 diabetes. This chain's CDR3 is CASRLNRGSNGYTF. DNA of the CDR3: TGTGCCAGCAGATTAAACCGGGGGAGTAATGGCTACACCTTC.